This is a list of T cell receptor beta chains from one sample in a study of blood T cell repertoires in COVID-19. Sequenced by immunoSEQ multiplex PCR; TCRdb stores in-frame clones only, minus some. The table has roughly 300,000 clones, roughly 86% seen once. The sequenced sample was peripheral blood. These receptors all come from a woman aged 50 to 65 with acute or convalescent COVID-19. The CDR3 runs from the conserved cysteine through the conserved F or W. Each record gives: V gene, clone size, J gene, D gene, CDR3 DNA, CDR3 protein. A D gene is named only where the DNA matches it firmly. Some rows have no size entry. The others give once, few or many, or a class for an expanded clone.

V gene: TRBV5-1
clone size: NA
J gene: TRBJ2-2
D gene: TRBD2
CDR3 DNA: TGCGCCAGCAGCTTGGGACTAGCGGGCCGGAACACCGGGGAGCTGTTTTTT
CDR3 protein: CASSLGLAGRNTGELFF

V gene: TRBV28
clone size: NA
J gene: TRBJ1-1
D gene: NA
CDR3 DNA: TGTGCCAGCAGTCGACGACACAGGAACACTGAAGCTTTCTTT
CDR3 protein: CASSRRHRNTEAFF

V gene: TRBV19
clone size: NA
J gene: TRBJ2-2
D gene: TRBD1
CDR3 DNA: TGTGCCAGTAGTCCCGGGACAGGGGCCAGCTCGAACACCGGGGAGCTGTTTTTT
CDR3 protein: CASSPGTGASSNTGELFF

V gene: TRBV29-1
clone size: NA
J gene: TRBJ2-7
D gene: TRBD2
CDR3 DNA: TGCAGCGTTGAAGATACTAGCGGGAGGAACGAGCAGTACTTC
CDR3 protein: CSVEDTSGRNEQYF

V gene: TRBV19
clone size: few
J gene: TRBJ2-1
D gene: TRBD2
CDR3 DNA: TGTGCCAGTAGTATAGACGGGAGGGCCAACTATGAGCAGTTCTTC
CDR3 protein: CASSIDGRANYEQFF

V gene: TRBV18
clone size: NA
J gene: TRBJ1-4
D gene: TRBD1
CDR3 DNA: TGTGCCAGCTCACCGGGACAGGGCGATGAAAAACTGTTTTTT
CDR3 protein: CASSPGQGDEKLFF

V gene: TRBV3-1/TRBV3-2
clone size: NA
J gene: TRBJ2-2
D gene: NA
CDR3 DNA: TGTGCCAGCAGCCAACGGGGTCTAAACACCGGGGAGCTGTTTTTT
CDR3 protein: CASSQRGLNTGELFF

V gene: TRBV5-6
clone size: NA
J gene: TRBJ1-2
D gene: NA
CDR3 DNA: TGTGCCAGCAGCCATGACACCATTAACTACACCTTC
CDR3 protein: CASSHDTINYTF

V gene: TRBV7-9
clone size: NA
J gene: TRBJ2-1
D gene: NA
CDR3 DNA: TGTGCCAGCAGCTTTAGCGATGAGCAGTTCTTC
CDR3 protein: CASSFSDEQFF

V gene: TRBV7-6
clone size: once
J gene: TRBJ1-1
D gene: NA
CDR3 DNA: TGTGCCAGCAGCTTTGGGGTACGCAGGGAAGGCACTGAAGCTTTCTTT
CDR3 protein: CASSFGVRREGTEAFF

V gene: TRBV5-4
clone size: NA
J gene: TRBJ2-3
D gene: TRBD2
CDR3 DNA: TGTGCCATCCCGAGGCTAGCGGGAGCAGATACGCAGTATTTT
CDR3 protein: CAIPRLAGADTQYF

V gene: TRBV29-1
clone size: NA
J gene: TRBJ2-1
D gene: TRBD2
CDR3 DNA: TGCAGCGTTTCCGGACTAGCGGGAGGAATAAATGAGCAGTTCTTC
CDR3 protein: CSVSGLAGGINEQFF

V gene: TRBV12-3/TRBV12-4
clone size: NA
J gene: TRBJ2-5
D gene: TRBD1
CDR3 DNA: TGTGCCAGCAGCGACGGACAGGGGGAGACCCAGTACTTC
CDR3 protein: CASSDGQGETQYF

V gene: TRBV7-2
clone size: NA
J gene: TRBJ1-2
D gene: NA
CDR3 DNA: TGTGCCAGCAGCTTTCAGGGAGGCTACACCTTC
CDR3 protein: CASSFQGGYTF

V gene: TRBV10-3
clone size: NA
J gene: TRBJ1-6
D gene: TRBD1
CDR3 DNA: TGTGCCATCAGTGTAAACAGGGGAGGCTCACCCCTCCACTTT
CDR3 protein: CAISVNRGGSPLHF

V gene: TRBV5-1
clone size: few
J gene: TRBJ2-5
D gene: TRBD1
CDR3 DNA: TGCGCCAGCAGCTTGGCGACAGGGCTTGAGACCCAGTACTTC
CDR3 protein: CASSLATGLETQYF

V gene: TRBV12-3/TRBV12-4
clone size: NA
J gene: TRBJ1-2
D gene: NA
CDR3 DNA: TGTGCCAGCAGTTTATCGGAGATCTATGGCTACACCTTC
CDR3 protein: CASSLSEIYGYTF

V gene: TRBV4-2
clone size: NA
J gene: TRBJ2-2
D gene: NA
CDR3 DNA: TGTGCCAGCAGCCGATCGGGACAATTATTCACCGGGGAGCTGTTTTTT
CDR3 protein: CASSRSGQLFTGELFF

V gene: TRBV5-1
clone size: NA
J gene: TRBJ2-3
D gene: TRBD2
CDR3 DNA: TGCGCCAGCAGCCGACTAGCGGGAGACCCCCACGCAGATACGCAGTATTTT
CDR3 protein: CASSRLAGDPHADTQYF

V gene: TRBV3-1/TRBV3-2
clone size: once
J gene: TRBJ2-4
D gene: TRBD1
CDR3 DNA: TGTGCCAGCAGCCAGTATACCGGGACAGAAAACATTCAGTACTTC
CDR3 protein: CASSQYTGTENIQYF

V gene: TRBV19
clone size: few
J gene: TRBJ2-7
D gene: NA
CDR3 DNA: TGTGCCAGTTCTCGGGGAACCTACGAGCAGTACTTC
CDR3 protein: CASSRGTYEQYF

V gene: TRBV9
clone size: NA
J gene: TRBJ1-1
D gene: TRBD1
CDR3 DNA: TGTGCCAGCAGCGAGGGACAGCCGAACACTGAAGCTTTCTTT
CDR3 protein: CASSEGQPNTEAFF

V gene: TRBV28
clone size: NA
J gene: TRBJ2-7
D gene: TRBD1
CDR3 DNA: TGTGCCACAACACGACAGGGGAGTACCGAGCAGTACTTC
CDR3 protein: CATTRQGSTEQYF

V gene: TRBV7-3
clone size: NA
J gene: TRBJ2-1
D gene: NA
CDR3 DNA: TGTGCCAGCAGCTTAAATGAGTACAATGAGCAGTTCTTC
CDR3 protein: CASSLNEYNEQFF

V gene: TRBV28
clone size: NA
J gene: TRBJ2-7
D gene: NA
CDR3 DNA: TGTGCCAGCAGTTTGGGCTCCCCCGCGGGGCAGTACTTC
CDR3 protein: CASSLGSPAGQYF

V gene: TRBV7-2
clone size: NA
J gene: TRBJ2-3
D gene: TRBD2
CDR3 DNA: TGTGCCAGCAGCTTAGATTCCGAGCGGGACCACACAGATACGCAGTATTTT
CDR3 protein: CASSLDSERDHTDTQYF

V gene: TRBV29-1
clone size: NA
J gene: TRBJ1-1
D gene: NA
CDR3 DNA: TGCAGCGTTGACCCAGACACTGAAGCTTTCTTT
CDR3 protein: CSVDPDTEAFF

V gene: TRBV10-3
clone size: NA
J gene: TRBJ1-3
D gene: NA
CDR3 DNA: TGTGCCATCAGTGAGTCGGGTGGGCAAGGAAACACCATATATTTT
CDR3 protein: CAISESGGQGNTIYF

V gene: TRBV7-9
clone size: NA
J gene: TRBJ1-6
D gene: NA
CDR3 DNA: TGTGCCAGCAGCCTAGAGGGAGTCTCACCCCTCCACTTT
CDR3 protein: CASSLEGVSPLHF

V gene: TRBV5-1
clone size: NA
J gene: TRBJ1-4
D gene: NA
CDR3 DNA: TGCGCCAGCAGCTTGGACCCGGTCAGTGGCGGAGAAAAACTGTTTTTT
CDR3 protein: CASSLDPVSGGEKLFF

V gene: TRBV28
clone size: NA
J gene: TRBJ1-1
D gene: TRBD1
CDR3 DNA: TGTGCCAGCAGTACCCGGGGCAGGGGGTATTACGACACTGAAGCTTTCTTT
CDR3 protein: CASSTRGRGYYDTEAFF

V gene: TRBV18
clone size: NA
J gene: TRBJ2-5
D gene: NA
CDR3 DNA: TGTGCCAGCTCACCACCGGGAAGGGTCTTGTCAGGGGAGGAGACCCAGTACTTC
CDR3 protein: CASSPPGRVLSGEETQYF

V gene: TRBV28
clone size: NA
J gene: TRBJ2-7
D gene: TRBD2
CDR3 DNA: TGTGCCAACCAGGGACTAGCGCCATCCTACGAGCAGTACTTC
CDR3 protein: CANQGLAPSYEQYF